A selection of T cell receptor beta chains follows, all from one sample in a study of early T cells in non-severe SARS-CoV-2 infection. TCRdb recomputed calls from the 5' RACE reads with MiXCR, one row per CDR3 protein. Of about 36,000 distinct CDR3 sequences listed, about 3.9% were seen once; the top ten hold less than 12%. Sequencing was performed on whole blood. The source of these receptors is an adult who was a healthcare worker with PCR-confirmed SARS-CoV-2 infection or an uninfected control (not recorded which). Each CDR3 is given with its conserved first and last residue. Some rows have no size entry. The others give once, few or many, or a class for an expanded clone.

clone_size v_call cdr3_aa
. TRBV11-2 CASSLVGKYTEAFF
many TRBV7-3 CASSTMYQETQYF
many TRBV29-1 CSVEGLAGNEQFF
many TRBV6-2/TRBV6-3 CASSNPGKETQYF
many TRBV14 CASSQGRWNNEKLFF
. TRBV20-1 CSADYADTQYF
many TRBV20-1 CSANPQAGDTQYF
many TRBV7-8 CASSLMELPVDTEAFF
many TRBV7-2 CATGTRTSTDTQYF
. TRBV28 CASSLGRYAGTSYEQFF
many TRBV10-2 CASRTGGNTGELFF
many TRBV23-1 CASSQSAAGPYEQYF
. TRBV7-9 CASSRGDTQYF
few TRBV11-2 CASSLDGQTTDTQYF
many TRBV12-5 CASGQGNTEAFF
. TRBV4-3 CASSQSLGTSRVPQYF
few TRBV7-2 CASSSTSGPYEQYF
many TRBV5-1 CASSLVGPTNGSPLHF
. TRBV7-8 CASSFISWGGTVSYNEQFF
few TRBV20-1 CSARKGLGSYNEQFF
many TRBV5-1 CASSQAPGLTYEQYF
many TRBV4-3 CASSQGQGRTNTEAFF
few TRBV19 CASSLLDGSSGNTIYF
many TRBV9 CASSAIQGNTGELFF